A single T cell receptor beta chain is shown here with its context. Measured with immunoSEQ multiplex PCR; TCRdb has only the in-frame clones, and not every one. This sample has some 370,000 clones, with 80% to 90% found just once. This CDR3 contains 16 residues. V shed 4 bases and J shed 0 bases, with 12 bases lying between them. CDR1 is LNHDA and CDR2 is SQIVND in the germline V gene (reference sequence). The data were taken from a study of Ad26.COV2.S vaccination and SARS-CoV-2 variants. Treatment here: 15 to 20 received Ad26.COV2.S at low or high dose, single or two shots; about 5 received placebo; per-sample allocation not given. Day 63 after the first injection of vaccine or placebo was the sampling time. Boston provided a donor who was an adult aged 18-55 years.

V usage is TRBV19 and J usage is TRBJ2-2; D may match TRBD1 or TRBD2 (5 bases each). This clonotype was obtained from a person aged 18-65 years who received the Ad26.COV2.S COVID-19 vaccine or a placebo. This specimen was peripheral blood, taken in a trial of Ad26.COV2.S vaccine versus placebo. The CDR3 here is CASSNTGPPNTGELFF. For the CDR3, the DNA is TGTGCCAGTAGTAATACGGGACCCCCGAACACCGGGGAGCTGTTTTTT. The complete variable domain, with remaining parts taken from reference TRBV19 and TRBJ2-2, reads DGGITQSPKYLFRKEGQNVTLSCEQNLNHDAMYWYRQDPGQGLRLIYYSQIVNDFQKGDIAEGYSVSREKKESFPLTVTSAQKNPTAFYLCASSNTGPPNTGELFFGEGSRLTVL.